Listed below are T cell receptor beta chains from one sample, sequenced in a study of beta chain features in type 1 diabetes. This table comes from immunoSEQ multiplex PCR, and its TCRdb copy is limited to in-frame clones, with some not included. The sample records tens of thousands of clones, around three fifths being singletons. Sequences were obtained from Tregs from blood. The receptors originated from a woman aged 18-35 years in good health. CDR3s include the opening cysteine and the closing phenylalanine or tryptophan. The order of the fields is J gene, D gene, clone size, V gene, CDR3 DNA, CDR3 protein. A D gene is named only where the DNA matches it firmly. The size field is filled for only some rows; it gives once, few, many or a size class.

>TRBJ2-2|TRBD1|few|TRBV4-2
TGTGCCAGCAGCCAGCCCCTGGGCAGACAGGGGGCGATGGTGACCGGGGAGCTGTTTTTT
CASSQPLGRQGAMVTGELFF
>TRBJ2-5|TRBD2|-|TRBV4-2
TGTGCCAGCAGCCGAGCCCCTAGCGGGGGGGCCAGAGAGACCCAGTACTTC
CASSRAPSGGARETQYF
>TRBJ1-5|-|few|TRBV23-1
TGCGCCAGCAGCGACCGCGGGGATCGGGGGGCCCAGCATTTT
CASSDRGDRGAQHF
>TRBJ2-7|TRBD1|-|TRBV4-1
TGCGCCAGCAGCCAAGGGACAGGGGTTTGGAACGAGCAGTACTTC
CASSQGTGVWNEQYF
>TRBJ2-2|TRBD1|few|TRBV18
TGTGCCAGCTCGCCCCGACAGGGGGCCCAGAACACCGGGGAGCTGTTTTTT
CASSPRQGAQNTGELFF
>TRBJ2-6|-|-|TRBV25-1
TGTGCCAGCAGTGATTCTAGGAGCTCTGGGGCCAACGTCCTGACTTTC
CASSDSRSSGANVLTF
>TRBJ1-3|-|-|TRBV4-1
TGCGCCAGCAGCCCCCCACTCCGGAACACCATATATTTT
CASSPPLRNTIYF
>TRBJ2-1|TRBD2|-|TRBV6-1
TGTGCCAGCGAGCGGGGGGCCTCCTACAATGAGCAGTTCTTC
CASERGASYNEQFF
>TRBJ1-2|TRBD1|-|TRBV5-1
TGCGCCAGCAGCTTGGCCGGACAGGGTGGGGGCTACACCTTC
CASSLAGQGGGYTF
>TRBJ1-2|-|once|TRBV30
TGTGCCTCCCAGAGAGGCTATGGCTACACCTTC
CASQRGYGYTF
>TRBJ2-1|TRBD2|-|TRBV5-1
TGCGCCAGCATAAATGTTGCGGGGGGGTACAATGAGCAGTTCTTC
CASINVAGGYNEQFF
>TRBJ2-1|TRBD2|-|TRBV7-9
TGTGCCAGCCGAACGGGAGGGCCCTACAATGAGCAGTTCTTC
CASRTGGPYNEQFF
>TRBJ2-7|TRBD1|-|TRBV7-3
TGTGCCAGCAGCTTAACAGGGGGCTCAAGCTCCTACGAGCAGTACTTC
CASSLTGGSSSYEQYF
>TRBJ2-3|-|-|TRBV6-5
TGTGCCAGCGCACGAGCGGCCAACACAGATACGCAGTATTTT
CASARAANTDTQYF
>TRBJ2-3|-|-|TRBV7-9
TGTGCCAGCAGCTCAGGCGTTAGCACAGATACGCAGTATTTT
CASSSGVSTDTQYF
>TRBJ2-5|-|-|TRBV7-7
TGTGCTAGCAGCTTAGGTTCGGACAGAAAAGAGACCCAGTACTTC
CASSLGSDRKETQYF
>TRBJ2-1|-|-|TRBV2
TGTGCCAGCGGTCTAGGATTGGCCAATGAGCAGTTCTTC
CASGLGLANEQFF
>TRBJ1-2|TRBD1|once|TRBV29-1
TGCAGCGCCGAGGGACAGGGTGATGGCTACACCTTC
CSAEGQGDGYTF
>TRBJ2-1|-|few|TRBV9
TGTGCCAGCAGCGTGGTGGCGGGGGCGTCCAATGAGCAGTTCTTC
CASSVVAGASNEQFF
>TRBJ1-1|-|once|TRBV7-8
TGTGCCAGCAGCTTAGGGGCAGCGAACACTGAAGCTTTCTTT
CASSLGAANTEAFF
>TRBJ1-2|-|-|TRBV5-1
TGCGCCAGCAGCTTGGAACTGAACTATGGCTACACCTTC
CASSLELNYGYTF
>TRBJ1-2|-|-|TRBV18
TGTGCCAGCTCACCAAGCATCACGACTAACTATGGCTACACCTTC
CASSPSITTNYGYTF
>TRBJ1-1|-|few|TRBV2
TGTGCCAGCAGTGTCCTCCTTATGAACACTGAAGCTTTCTTT
CASSVLLMNTEAFF
>TRBJ2-7|-|-|TRBV5-1
TGCGCCAGCAGCTTGCGCGGGGACTACGAGCAGTACTTC
CASSLRGDYEQYF
>TRBJ2-7|TRBD2|-|TRBV2
TGTGCCAGCAGCCCAGGCTTCGGACTAGCGGAGACAATCGAGTACTTC
CASSPGFGLAETIEYF
>TRBJ2-2|TRBD1|-|TRBV5-1
TGCGCCAGCAGCCTCCGAACCGGGACAGGGATTCACGGGGAGCTGTTTTTT
CASSLRTGTGIHGELFF
>TRBJ2-7|-|medium-sized|TRBV4-1
TGCGCCAGCAGCCAAGATATGAACTACAACTACGAGCAGTACTTC
CASSQDMNYNYEQYF
>TRBJ2-5|-|-|TRBV7-2
TGTGCCAGCAGCTTAGCCGGTGGCGCCGGGGAGACCCAGTACTTC
CASSLAGGAGETQYF
>TRBJ2-3|TRBD2|-|TRBV7-9
TGTGCCAGCAGCCCCATTATAGGGGGGTATATAGCGGGAGCAGATACGCAGTATTTT
CASSPIIGGYIAGADTQYF
>TRBJ2-3|-|-|TRBV19
TGTGCCAGTAGTCCCCGAGCTGATACGCAGTATTTT
CASSPRADTQYF
>TRBJ1-1|-|-|TRBV11-3
TGTGCCAGCAGCTTACTGAGGGCTGAAGCTTTCTTT
CASSLLRAEAFF
>TRBJ2-7|TRBD1|-|TRBV5-1
TGCGCCAGCAGCCAGGGGACAGGGTCCACCTACGAGCAGTACTTC
CASSQGTGSTYEQYF
>TRBJ2-7|TRBD1|-|TRBV7-9
TGTGCCAGCAGCTCCGGACAGGGGGCTATCTACGAGCAGTACTTC
CASSSGQGAIYEQYF
>TRBJ1-1|-|-|TRBV27
TGTGCCAGCAGTTTAGAAGAAGGGGTGACTGAAGCTTTCTTT
CASSLEEGVTEAFF
>TRBJ2-1|TRBD1|few|TRBV7-9
TGTGCCAGCAGTTCCGCGAGGACAGGGATTATGGATGAGCAGTTCTTC
CASSSARTGIMDEQFF
>TRBJ2-1|-|-|TRBV5-1
TGCGCCAGCAGCTTGGATCGTGAGCAGTTCTTC
CASSLDREQFF
>TRBJ2-7|-|-|TRBV7-2
TGTGCCAGCAGCCCAACAATGTCAGGGGGACTCGAGCAGTACTTC
CASSPTMSGGLEQYF
>TRBJ1-3|-|-|TRBV20-1
TGCAGTGCCCCCGGGGGAAACACCATATATTTT
CSAPGGNTIYF
>TRBJ2-1|TRBD1|-|TRBV2
TGTGCCAGCAGCAAGACAGGGTTTCCCAACAATGAGCAGTTCTTC
CASSKTGFPNNEQFF